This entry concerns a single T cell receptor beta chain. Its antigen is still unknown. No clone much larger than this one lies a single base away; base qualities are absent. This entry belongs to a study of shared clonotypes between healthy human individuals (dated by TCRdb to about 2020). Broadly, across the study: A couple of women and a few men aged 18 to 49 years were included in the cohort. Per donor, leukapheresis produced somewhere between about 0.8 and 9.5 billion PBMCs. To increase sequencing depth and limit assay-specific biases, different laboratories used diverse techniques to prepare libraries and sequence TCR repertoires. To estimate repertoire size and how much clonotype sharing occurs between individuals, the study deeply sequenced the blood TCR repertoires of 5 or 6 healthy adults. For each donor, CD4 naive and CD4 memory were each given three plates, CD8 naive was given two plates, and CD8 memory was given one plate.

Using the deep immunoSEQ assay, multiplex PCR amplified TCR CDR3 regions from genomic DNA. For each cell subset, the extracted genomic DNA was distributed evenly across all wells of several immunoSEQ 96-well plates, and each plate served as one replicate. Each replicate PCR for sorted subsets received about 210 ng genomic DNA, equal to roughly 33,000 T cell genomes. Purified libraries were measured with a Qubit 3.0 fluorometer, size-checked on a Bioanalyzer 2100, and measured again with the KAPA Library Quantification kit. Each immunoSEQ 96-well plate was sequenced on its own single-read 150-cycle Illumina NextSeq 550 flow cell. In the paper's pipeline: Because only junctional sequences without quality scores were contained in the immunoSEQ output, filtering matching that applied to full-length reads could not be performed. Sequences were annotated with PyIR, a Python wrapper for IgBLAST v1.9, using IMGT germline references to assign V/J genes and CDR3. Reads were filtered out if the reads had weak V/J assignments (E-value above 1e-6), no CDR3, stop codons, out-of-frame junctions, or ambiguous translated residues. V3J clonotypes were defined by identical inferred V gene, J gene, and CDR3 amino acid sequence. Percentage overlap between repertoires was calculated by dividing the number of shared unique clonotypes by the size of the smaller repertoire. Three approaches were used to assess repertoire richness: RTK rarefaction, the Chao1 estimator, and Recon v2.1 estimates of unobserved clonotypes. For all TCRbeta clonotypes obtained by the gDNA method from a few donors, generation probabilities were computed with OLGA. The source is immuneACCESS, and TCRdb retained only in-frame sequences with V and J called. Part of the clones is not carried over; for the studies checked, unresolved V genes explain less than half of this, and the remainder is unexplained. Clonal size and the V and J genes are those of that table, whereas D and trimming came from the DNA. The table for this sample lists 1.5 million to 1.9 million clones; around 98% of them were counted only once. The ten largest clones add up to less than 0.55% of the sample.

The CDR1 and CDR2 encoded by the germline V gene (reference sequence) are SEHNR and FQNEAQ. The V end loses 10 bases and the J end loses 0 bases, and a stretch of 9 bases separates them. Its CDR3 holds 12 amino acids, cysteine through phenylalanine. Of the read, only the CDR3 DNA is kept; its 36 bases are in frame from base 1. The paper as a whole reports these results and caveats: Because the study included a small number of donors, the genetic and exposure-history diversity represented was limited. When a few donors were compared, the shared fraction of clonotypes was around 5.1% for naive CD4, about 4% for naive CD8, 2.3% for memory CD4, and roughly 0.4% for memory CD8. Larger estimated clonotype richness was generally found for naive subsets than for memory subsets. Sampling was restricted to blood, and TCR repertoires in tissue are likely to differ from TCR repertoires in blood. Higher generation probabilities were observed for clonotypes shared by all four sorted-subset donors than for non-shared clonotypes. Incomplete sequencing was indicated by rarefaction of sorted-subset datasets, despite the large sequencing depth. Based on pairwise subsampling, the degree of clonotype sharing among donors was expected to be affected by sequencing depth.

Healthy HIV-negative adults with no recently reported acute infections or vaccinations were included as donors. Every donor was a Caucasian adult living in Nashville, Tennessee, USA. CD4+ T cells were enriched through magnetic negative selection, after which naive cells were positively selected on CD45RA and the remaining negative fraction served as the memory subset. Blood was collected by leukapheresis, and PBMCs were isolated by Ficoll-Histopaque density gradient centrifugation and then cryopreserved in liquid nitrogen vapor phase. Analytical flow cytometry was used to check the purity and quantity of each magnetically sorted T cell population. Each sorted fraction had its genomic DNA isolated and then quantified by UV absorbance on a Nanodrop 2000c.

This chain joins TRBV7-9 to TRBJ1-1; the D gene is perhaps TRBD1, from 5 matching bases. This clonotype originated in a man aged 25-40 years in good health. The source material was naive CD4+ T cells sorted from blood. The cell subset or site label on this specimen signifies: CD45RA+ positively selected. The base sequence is TGTGCCACCGACAGCATGAACACTGAAGCTTTCTTT. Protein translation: CATDSMNTEAFF.